This TCR beta chain was found in a study of T cell changes during pregnancy in multiple sclerosis. V shed 0 bases and J shed 6 bases, with 19 bases lying between them. CDR1 and CDR2 (germline): SGHRS, YFSETQ. The CDR3 is made up of 17 amino acids. The table came from immunoSEQ multiplex PCR; TCRdb's copy has only in-frame clones and leaves some out. Altogether about 100,000 clones are present, approximately 92% being singletons, with the ten largest covering roughly 3%. This sequence was found in a female donor with multiple sclerosis, enrolled in a pregnancy study. Material: peripheral blood, obtained in the first trimester of pregnancy. The J gene is TRBJ2-1, the V gene TRBV5-1, with D perhaps TRBD1 (5 bases). CDR3 sequence: CASSLAPSGLAINEQFF. In nucleotides, the CDR3 is TGCGCCAGCAGCTTGGCCCCGTCAGGGCTCGCGATCAATGAGCAGTTCTTC.